This entry lists 15 T cell receptor beta chains sequenced from one sample in a study of lymphopenia after photon versus proton radiotherapy. TCRdb's table, derived via immunoSEQ multiplex PCR, lists solely in-frame clones and lacks some. The repertoire holds tens of thousands of clones, with 83% as singletons. Specimen: peripheral blood, collected from a patient treated with photon-based radiotherapy. The receptors were sampled from a man between 45 and 60 years old with gastric cancer.

This clone was detected once. CDR3 coding DNA: TGTGCCAGCAGCGTAGGTCTGGACGGGCCTTATGGCTACACCTTC. Its protein is CASSVGLDGPYGYTF. The gene calls are TRBV9 and TRBJ1-2; D is unclear. This CDR3 region has 15 residues. Germline V gene lookup returns CDR1 SGDLS and CDR2 YYNGEE. The V gene lost 0 bases and the J gene lost 5 bases, with 14 bases spanning the gap.

V gene TRBV5-5 combines with J gene TRBJ2-7; no reliable D call. Germline V lookup: CDR1 SGHKS, CDR2 YYEKEE (reference sequence). The CDR3 loop spans 14 amino acids. Trimming removed 0 bases at V and 0 bases at J, with 7 bases between. The CDR3 DNA follows: TGTGCCAGCAGCTTGGGCCCCAGCTCCTACGAGCAGTACTTC. Its protein is CASSLGPSSYEQYF.

CDR3 residues: CASSLSISGANVLTF. The CDR3 region has the DNA TGTGCCAGCAGCTTGTCGATCTCTGGGGCCAACGTCCTGACTTTC. The chain has TRBV5-5 and TRBJ2-6; no firm D call. V was pared by 1 base and J by 0 bases, with 5 bases between. Germline V gene lookup returns CDR1 SGHKS and CDR2 YYEKEE (reference sequence). The CDR3 runs 15 residues. Full variable domain (missing parts from reference TRBV5-5 and TRBJ2-6): DAGVTQSPTHLIKTRGQQVTLRCSPISGHKSVSWYQQVLGQGPQFIFQYYEKEERGRGNFPDRFSARQFPNYSSELNVNALLLGDSALYLCASSLSISGANVLTFGAGSRLTVL.

In nucleotides, the CDR3 is TGTGCCAGTAGTCATTCCGGGACGGTATCCTACGAGCAGTACTTC. This gives the protein CASSHSGTVSYEQYF. The gene calls are TRBV19 and TRBJ2-7, with D perhaps assigned TRBD1 or TRBD2 (5 bases each). The CDR3 consists of 15 residues. Per germline, CDR1 LNHDA and CDR2 SQIVND (reference sequence). The V gene lost 5 bases and the J gene lost 1 base, with 15 bases spanning the gap.

The rearrangement links TRBV7-2 to TRBJ1-1; a weak D match, TRBD1 (5 bases). The CDR3 sequence is 13 residues long. V lost 7 bases, J lost 1 base, and 10 bases lay in between. Germline lookup yields CDR1 SGHTA and CDR2 FQGNSA. The CDR3 nucleotides are TGTGCCAGCATCATTACAGGGAACACTGAAGCTTTCTTT. It encodes CASIITGNTEAFF. Full variable domain (remainder filled in from reference TRBV7-2 and TRBJ1-1): GAGVSQSPSNKVTEKGKDVELRCDPISGHTALYWYRQSLGQGLEFLIYFQGNSAPDKSGLPSDRFSAERTGGSVSTLTIQRTQQEDSAVYLCASIITGNTEAFFGQGTRLTVV.

The genes are TRBV19 and TRBJ2-7, with a weak D call TRBD2 (6 bases). The germline V gene has CDR1 LNHDA and CDR2 SQIVND (reference sequence). Trimming pared 5 bases from V and 4 bases from J, leaving 12 bases between. This CDR3 has 13 amino acids. The CDR3 loop reads CASSVGLRYEQYF. The CDR3 nucleotides are TGTGCCAGTAGTGTGGGACTTCGGTACGAGCAGTACTTC.

The rearrangement joins TRBV14 to TRBJ2-3, with D perhaps matching TRBD1 (5 bases). CDR1 SGHDN and CDR2 FVKESK come from the germline V gene. The CDR3 is 14 amino acids. Trimming removed 0 bases from V and 5 bases from J, with 9 bases in between. The CDR3 loop is CASSQELRGDTQYF. CDR3 bases: TGTGCCAGCAGCCAAGAACTTAGGGGAGATACGCAGTATTTT.

The genes are TRBV28 and TRBJ1-5; D is ambiguous. This CDR3 region has 13 residues. Between the trimmed V and J ends, which lost 2 bases and 4 bases, there was a span of 6 bases. Germline V lookup: CDR1 MDHEN, CDR2 SYDVKM. The CDR3: CASSLRANQPQHF. Written as DNA, the CDR3 is TGTGCCAGCAGTTTACGGGCGAATCAGCCCCAGCATTTT.

The rearrangement links TRBV10-3 to TRBJ1-2, with 7 positions matching TRBD1. From germline, CDR1 is ENHRY and CDR2 SYGVKD. CDR3 length: 13 amino acids. The V gene end was trimmed by 3 bases and the J gene end by 4 bases; junction bases not matched to a gene: 2. CDR3 residues: CAISERDSYGYTF. The CDR3 DNA reads TGTGCCATCAGTGAACGGGACAGCTATGGCTACACCTTC.

The CDR3 region has the DNA TGTGCCACCAGCACCCGGGGGGGGAGCTCCTACAATGAGCAGTTCTTC. Its protein product is CATSTRGGSSYNEQFF. The rearrangement links TRBV15 to TRBJ2-1; 8 bases match TRBD2. There are 16 residues in the CDR3. The V and J ends lost 4 bases and 0 bases, in that order; junction bases with no gene match: 5. From germline, CDR1 is LNHNV and CDR2 YYDKDF (reference sequence).

The rearrangement links TRBV5-6 to TRBJ2-1; the match to TRBD2 covers 13 bases. The trim removed 0 bases at V and 12 bases at J, leaving 9 bases unmatched. The germline CDR1 and CDR2 sequences are SGHDT and YYEEEE. There are 16 residues in the CDR3. Written as DNA, the CDR3 is TGTGCCAGCAGCTTGGCATGGACTAGCGGGAGTCCCGGGCAGTTCTTC. Protein sequence: CASSLAWTSGSPGQFF.

This sequence joins TRBV7-2 and TRBJ2-4; 10 nucleotides match TRBD2. The CDR3 covers 19 residues. Germline CDR1 and CDR2: SGHTA and FQGNSA. Losses at the gene ends were 4 bases for V and 6 bases for J; bases not matched to a gene: 18. The DNA of the CDR3 is TGTGCCAGCAGCTCGACATCACAAGGACTAGCGGCTGCGGGAAACATTCAGTACTTC. Translated: CASSSTSQGLAAAGNIQYF.

This clone appeared a single time. This sequence joins TRBV28 and TRBJ1-2, with a possible D match to TRBD1 (6 bases). This CDR3 region has 14 residues. V lost 2 bases and J 3 bases, leaving 10 bases between the germline ends. CDR1 and CDR2 (germline): MDHEN, SYDVKM. The CDR3 region has the DNA TGTGCCAGCAGTTTACCACAGGGTTACTATGGCTACACCTTC. Translation gives CASSLPQGYYGYTF.

The V call is TRBV5-6, the J call TRBJ1-1, with D unclear. Trimming left V 0 bases short and J 0 bases short, with 12 bases between. The CDR3 loop spans 16 amino acids. Per the germline V gene, CDR1 is SGHDT and CDR2 is YYEEEE. CDR3 sequence reads: CASSLAGRELNTEAFF. The CDR3 bases are TGTGCCAGCAGCTTGGCCGGGAGGGAGTTGAACACTGAAGCTTTCTTT.

The rearrangement joins TRBV5-6 to TRBJ1-5, with D tentatively TRBD1 (6 bases). Trimming left V 4 bases short and J 2 bases short, with 16 bases between. The length of the CDR3 is 16 residues. CDR1 is SGHDT, CDR2 YYEEEE, per germline. Here the CDR3 DNA reads TGTGCCAGCAGCCCCGGGGGCCTGGGGGGCAATCAGCCCCAGCATTTT. Protein: CASSPGGLGGNQPQHF.